Listed below are T cell receptor beta chains from one sample, sequenced in a study of cytomegalovirus exposure and HLA in healthy donors. Profiled with immunoSEQ multiplex PCR; TCRdb holds only in-frame clones, not every one. This table has about 120,000 clones, approximately 78% appearing once. Sequencing was done on a sample of PBMCs. The receptor set was obtained from a man between 40 and 49 years old in good health and CMV-seronegative. Each CDR3 is given with its conserved first and last residue. Expanded clones get a size class; other rows say once, few or many, or leave the size out.

V	length	J	size	CDR3
TRBV18	16	TRBJ2-2	once	CASSPQGQGNTGELFF
TRBV7-8	18	TRBJ2-3	NA	CASSLDLLAGGTTDTQYF
TRBV14	15	TRBJ2-7	NA	CASSQERIGGYEQYF
TRBV9	14	TRBJ2-5	NA	CASSSGLVQETQYF
TRBV7-6	14	TRBJ2-7	NA	CASSPAAGAYEQYF
TRBV20-1	11	TRBJ1-1	NA	CSARGGTEAFF
TRBV4-3	14	TRBJ1-1	NA	CASSRNRVTTEAFF
TRBV7-2	13	TRBJ2-1	once	CASSRDYYNEQFF
TRBV9	15	TRBJ1-3	NA	CASRGPGNRGNTIYF
TRBV7-2	17	NA	NA	CASSLLLTSGRAHEQYF
TRBV6-5	15	TRBJ2-5	few	CASRVSSGRFETQYF
TRBV20-1	11	TRBJ2-1	once	CSADTYNEQFF
TRBV7-9	12	TRBJ2-3	NA	CASVPGADTQYF
TRBV6-1	11	TRBJ2-5	few	CASSTRETQYF
TRBV5-1	15	TRBJ1-1	NA	CASSMTGTFNTEAFF
TRBV6-5	15	TRBJ1-6	NA	CASSYSLAGKSPLHF
TRBV5-1	14	TRBJ2-7	NA	CASSKDSPSYEQYF
TRBV6-1	12	TRBJ2-3	NA	CASTEAVDTQYF
TRBV28	14	TRBJ2-3	NA	CASTGQGRSGAQYF
TRBV7-2	12	TRBJ1-2	NA	CASSYQGYGYTF
TRBV27	16	TRBJ2-5	NA	CASSPGFVGGRETQYF
TRBV11-2	13	TRBJ1-5	NA	CASSRDREQPQHF
TRBV6-1	16	TRBJ2-4	NA	CASSEQGPLAKNIQYF
TRBV27	14	TRBJ1-5	once	CASSLGQWNQPQHF
TRBV19	12	TRBJ1-1	NA	CASSPGGTEAFF
TRBV11-2	14	TRBJ1-1	NA	CASSFGQGKTEAFF
TRBV2	13	TRBJ1-1	NA	CASSEGQVHEAFF
TRBV9	16	TRBJ1-3	few	CASSVFGDRGGNTIYF
TRBV19	18	TRBJ1-5	NA	CASSILGGQGPGNQPQHF
TRBV28	12	TRBJ1-2	NA	CASTSPSLGYTF
TRBV11-2	15	TRBJ2-1	NA	CASSFTSGSYNEQFF
TRBV7-8	15	TRBJ2-7	NA	CASSSDTGGPYEQYF
TRBV5-4	16	TRBJ1-2	NA	CASSTRRQGSSYGYTF
TRBV5-1	12	TRBJ2-7	NA	CASGQGAYEQYF
TRBV27	15	TRBJ1-2	NA	CASSGSYDRHYGYTF
TRBV4-2	19	TRBJ1-3	NA	CASSQEGGQAPTLRNTIYF
TRBV6-5	16	TRBJ2-7	NA	CASSYSKARNSYEQYF
TRBV29-1	15	TRBJ1-1	NA	CSVTGTGVVNTEAFF
TRBV6-5	14	TRBJ1-5	NA	CASRGQGGLLTQHF
TRBV28	12	TRBJ2-7	NA	CASMRSSYEQYF
TRBV30	16	TRBJ2-2	NA	CAWSTGQGANTGELFF
TRBV10-3	15	TRBJ1-1	NA	CALSRDRGRVTEAFF
TRBV5-8	13	TRBJ2-5	NA	CASSRGLQETQYF
TRBV2	13	TRBJ2-5	NA	CASSYTLAETQYF
TRBV9	15	TRBJ2-7	NA	CASSPIRDSYYEQYF
TRBV6-5	14	TRBJ1-5	NA	CASSYSGQDQPQHF
TRBV2	14	TRBJ1-4	NA	CASREVTGGEKLFF
TRBV9	11	TRBJ2-1	NA	CASSDRVRQFF
TRBV4-3	14	TRBJ2-7	NA	CASSQELGGREQYF
TRBV5-1	16	TRBJ1-1	NA	CASSLAPDRVNTEAFF
TRBV6-1	13	TRBJ2-7	few	CASSLTAFYEQYF
TRBV29-1	15	TRBJ2-2	once	CSVDRSGGHTGELFF
TRBV5-4	14	TRBJ2-1	NA	CASNLGTTHNEQFF
TRBV6-1	15	TRBJ2-7	NA	CASSEVKTGAYEQYF
TRBV5-1	15	TRBJ1-2	NA	CASSFAGQGSYGYTF
TRBV10-3	14	TRBJ1-5	NA	CASRATEKNQPQHF